These 19 T cell receptor beta chains were sequenced from one sample in a study of neoadjuvant anti-PD-1 for oral cavity cancer (TCRdb year 2021). The library was built by means of the immunoSEQ multiplex PCR assay. Imported from immuneACCESS, the table was reduced by TCRdb to in-frame sequences with V and J called. These copies leave out some clones; in studies compared against another copy, an unresolved V gene accounts for under half, and the cause of the remainder is not known. For this sample the table gives about 15,000 clones, of which 65% to 70% were detected only once. Around 2% of the sample rests with the top ten. Taken with the paper, the label for time point translates to: before neoadjuvant nivolumab. The specimen was PBMCs, collected before nivolumab (anti-PD-1) treatment. These receptors were taken from a person between 40 and 85 years old with oral cavity squamous cell carcinoma.

This clone appeared once. The chain carries TRBV7-2 and TRBJ1-1; no clear D. The CDR3 runs to 13 residues. Trimming took 5 bases from V and 1 from J, leaving 8 bases between them. Germline loops: CDR1 SGHTA, CDR2 FQGNSA. CDR3 residues: CASSQAENTEAFF. The CDR3 bases are TGTGCCAGCAGCCAGGCAGAGAACACTGAAGCTTTCTTT.

The rearrangement joins TRBV7-8 to TRBJ1-5; no definite D call. Germline V gene lookup returns CDR1 SGHVS and CDR2 FQNEAQ. The CDR3 is 16 residues long. V lost 1 base to trimming and J lost 4 bases, with 14 bases between them. The CDR3 DNA is TGTGCCAGCAGCTTAGGTAGTAGACCGAATAATCAGCCCCAGCATTTT. It codes for CASSLGSRPNNQPQHF.

CDR3 nucleotides: TGTGCCAGCAGGGGGACTAGCGGGAGTTCATTACCGTCCTACAATGAGCAGTTCTTC. Translated: CASRGTSGSSLPSYNEQFF. This chain joins TRBV2 and TRBJ2-1, with 14 bases lining up with TRBD2. The germline V gene has CDR1 SNHLY and CDR2 FYNNEI. There are 19 residues in the CDR3. The V and J ends lost 6 bases and 1 base, in that order; junction bases with no gene match: 11.

This chain uses TRBV5-8 with TRBJ2-1; D not certain. With 5 bases removed from V and 4 bases from J, the gap between germline ends came to 13 bases. This CDR3 spans 14 amino acids. The V gene's germline CDR1 is SGHTS and CDR2 YDEGEE. The CDR3: CASSPDRAYNEQFF. The CDR3 nucleotides read TGTGCCAGCAGTCCCGACCGGGCGTACAATGAGCAGTTCTTC. Filled out from reference TRBV5-8 and TRBJ2-1, the complete variable domain reads EAGVTQSPTHLIKTRGQQATLRCSPISGHTSVYWYQQALGLGLQFLLWYDEGEERNRGNFPPRFSGRQFPNYSSELNVNALELEDSALYLCASSPDRAYNEQFFGPGTRLTVL.

V and J are TRBV28 and TRBJ1-1; 7 bases fit TRBD1. The CDR3 covers 13 residues. With V trimmed by 5 bases and J by 5 bases, 5 bases remained unmatched. Per the germline V gene, CDR1 is MDHEN and CDR2 is SYDVKM. The CDR3 region is CASSPADRTEAFF. CDR3 DNA sequence: TGTGCCAGCAGTCCGGCGGACAGGACTGAAGCTTTCTTT.

This clone was seen more than once but under ten times. The chain has TRBV7-9 and TRBJ2-1; 7 bases are a match to TRBD2. CDR3 length: 14 amino acids. Germline assignment: CDR1 SEHNR and CDR2 FQNEAQ (reference sequence). The V and J ends lost 7 bases and 2 bases, in that order; junction bases with no gene match: 5. The CDR3: CASTMGGTYNEQFF. CDR3 nucleotides: TGTGCCAGCACGATGGGGGGGACCTACAATGAGCAGTTCTTC.

The chain uses TRBV28 and TRBJ2-7; 7 bases match TRBD1. V trimming: 6 bases; J trimming: 4 bases; junction bases outside the gene matches: 9. CDR1 is MDHEN and CDR2 is SYDVKM in the germline V gene. The CDR3 loop spans 14 amino acids. CDR3 in amino acids: CASSLWGQKYEQYF. As DNA, the CDR3 is TGTGCCAGCAGCCTCTGGGGACAGAAATACGAGCAGTACTTC.

The sample holds one count of this clone. The gene calls are TRBV27 and TRBJ2-3; 7 bases line up with TRBD1. Germline CDR1 reads MNHEY; CDR2 reads SMNVEV (reference sequence). CDR3 length: 14 residues. V dropped 6 bases and J dropped 5; count of bases not matched to a gene: 8. CDR3: CASSTINRGDTQYF. Written as DNA, the CDR3 is TGTGCCAGCAGCACCATTAACAGGGGAGATACGCAGTATTTT.

The gene calls are TRBV7-3 and TRBJ2-2; D not resolved. CDR1 SGHTA and CDR2 FQGTGA come from the germline V gene. Trimming removed 6 bases from V and 7 bases from J, with 12 bases in between. CDR3 size: 13 residues. CDR3 nucleotides: TGTGCCAGCAGACCAGTATCCGGCGGGGAGCTGTTTTTT. Translating gives CASRPVSGGELFF.

The gene calls are TRBV19 and TRBJ2-1, with D perhaps matching TRBD2 (5 bases). Germline CDR1 reads LNHDA; CDR2 reads SQIVND (reference sequence). The CDR3 runs 14 residues. Between the trimmed V and J ends, which lost 5 bases and 2 bases, there was a span of 10 bases. As DNA, the CDR3 is TGTGCCAGTAGTTATGGGAGTCCCTACAATGAGCAGTTCTTC. Protein product: CASSYGSPYNEQFF.

CDR3 sequence: CASSDYRNNSPLHF. In DNA, the CDR3 is TGTGCCAGCAGTGACTACAGAAATAATTCACCCCTCCACTTT. The chain has TRBV6-1 and TRBJ1-6; D is undetermined. CDR3 length equals 14 residues. The germline V gene encodes CDR1 MNHNS and CDR2 SASEGT. Trimming took off 3 bases at V and 5 bases at J, with 8 bases between the two ends.

The count of this clone is one. This rearrangement joins TRBV11-2 to TRBJ1-4; perhaps TRBD1 as D (5 bases). This CDR3 region has 13 residues. Germline V gives CDR1 SGHAT, CDR2 FQNNGV. Deletions cut 7 bases from V and 8 bases from J, with 14 bases between. The CDR3 protein is CASTRTGGEKLFF. The DNA for the CDR3 is TGTGCCAGCACCCGTACGGGGGGGGAAAAACTGTTTTTT. Full variable domain (missing parts from reference TRBV11-2 and TRBJ1-4): EAGVAQSPRYKIIEKRQSVAFWCNPISGHATLYWYQQILGQGPKLLIQFQNNGVVDDSQLPKDRFSAERLKGVDSTLKIQPAKLEDSAVYLCASTRTGGEKLFFGSGTQLSVL.

The rearrangement uses TRBV19 and TRBJ2-7; 8 bases agree with TRBD1. V shed 7 bases, J shed 3 bases, and the junction held 11 bases outside the gene matches. Per the germline V gene, CDR1 is LNHDA and CDR2 is SQIVND (reference sequence). This CDR3 has 15 residues. CDR3: CASKGTSTGDYEQYF. The CDR3 DNA sequence: TGTGCCAGTAAGGGGACTTCGACAGGGGACTACGAGCAGTACTTC.

V gene TRBV19 combines with J gene TRBJ2-2, with 8 bases aligning to TRBD1. CDR1 is LNHDA, CDR2 SQIVND, per germline (reference sequence). This CDR3 is 16 amino acids long. The J segment lost 0 bases and the V segment lost 3 bases, leaving 3 bases of the junction unmatched. The DNA of the CDR3 is TGTGCCAGTAGTATCAACAGGGGGACGAACACCGGGGAGCTGTTTTTT. Its protein is CASSINRGTNTGELFF.

The gene calls are TRBV10-3 and TRBJ1-2, with D hard to call. Germline CDR1 ENHRY, CDR2 SYGVKD. V gave up 0 bases and J gave up 4 bases, with 9 bases separating them. The CDR3 extends over 14 amino acids. The CDR3 DNA follows: TGTGCCATCAGTGAGTCAGCAGCCCTCTATGGCTACACCTTC. Its protein product is CAISESAALYGYTF.

The chain uses TRBV9 and TRBJ2-3, with D unclear. From germline, CDR1 is SGDLS and CDR2 YYNGEE. Trimming removed 0 bases at V and 1 base at J, with 9 bases between. This CDR3 has 15 residues. The CDR3, as DNA: TGTGCCAGCAGCGTAGGGAGCGCCCGCACAGATACGCAGTATTTT. Its protein product is CASSVGSARTDTQYF.

This clone was recorded a few times. The V gene is TRBV5-5, the J gene TRBJ1-6; 10 bases are a match to TRBD1. The CDR3 is 17 amino acids. Germline V gives CDR1 SGHKS, CDR2 YYEKEE (reference sequence). With 3 bases clipped from V and 1 base from J, the junction kept 4 bases outside the gene matches. CDR3 region: CASSSPGQGSYNSPLHF. DNA for the CDR3: TGTGCCAGCAGCTCCCCGGGACAGGGGTCCTATAATTCACCCCTCCACTTT.

The rearrangement joins TRBV28 to TRBJ1-6; no firm D call. Germline V gene sequence: CDR1 MDHEN, CDR2 SYDVKM. This CDR3 has 14 residues. V lost 5 bases, J lost 0 bases, and 5 bases lay in between. CDR3 bases: TGTGCCAGCAGTCCTCCCTCCTATAATTCACCCCTCCACTTT. It encodes CASSPPSYNSPLHF.

The chain recombines TRBV28 with TRBJ2-3, with D possibly being TRBD2 (5 bases). This CDR3 has 13 amino acids. The V gene lost 4 bases and the J gene lost 5 bases, with 10 bases spanning the gap. CDR1 MDHEN and CDR2 SYDVKM come from the germline V gene. The CDR3 spells CASSSLARDTQYF. DNA of the CDR3: TGTGCCAGCAGTTCCCTAGCTAGAGATACGCAGTATTTT.